The present TCR beta chain was sequenced within a study of control samples from healthy donors and cancer patients. This clone was detected only once. Libraries were prepared by immunoSEQ multiplex PCR; TCRdb keeps only in-frame clonotypes and omits some of them. This table holds 100,000 to 120,000 clones, 83% found once. This CDR3 is built from 18 residues. CDR1 and CDR2 (germline): MDHEN, SYDVKM. V was pared by 7 bases and J by 8 bases, with 24 bases of the junction left unmatched. The sequencing sample was made of blood. The TCR originated in a woman aged 45-60 years in good health. The rearrangement joins TRBV28 to TRBJ1-2, with 8 bases lining up with TRBD1. For the CDR3, the DNA is TGTGCCAGCACCCCGGGGCAGGGGGCCCTCCTTATACGGGGGGGCTACACCTTC. This sequence encodes CASTPGQGALLIRGGYTF.